In this sample, the clone carrying this T cell receptor beta chain turned up many times. Time point described: before trial treatment. Along with nivolumab and ipilimumab, donors received aspirin, low-dose cyclophosphamide and low-dose radiotherapy. The sample originates from a study of low-dose radiotherapy and immunotherapy resistance in tumors. In the study overall: Doses of 0.5 Gy per fraction every 2 weeks, totaling 6.5 Gy, went to Cohort 1. Intravenous ipilimumab 1 mg/kg every six weeks was given with nivolumab 240 mg every two weeks.

Gene-specific TRAV and TRBV primers were used for first-strand cDNA, covering alpha and beta chains. Using a constant-region primer together with a V-primer adapter, TCRs were subjected to roughly 18 PCR cycles of amplification. mRNA, after isolation, was amplified by in vitro transcription. TCRdb redid the calling of the reads with MiXCR, one entry per CDR3 protein. The sample lists about 60,000 distinct CDR3 sequences; approximately 25% were seen once. The germline V gene encodes CDR1 LNHDA and CDR2 SQIVND (reference sequence). V was trimmed by 7 bases and J by 0 bases, leaving 13 bases between them. The CDR3 consists of 15 residues.

The specimen comprised PBMCs, sampled before treatment. The source is a male donor with prostate cancer. J is TRBJ2-1 and V is TRBV19; D is possibly TRBD1 (6 bases). CDR3 DNA sequence: TGTGCCAGTATCCCCGACAGGAGCTCCTACAATGAGCAGTTCTTC. Translation: CASIPDRSSYNEQFF. The whole variable domain, remainder taken from reference TRBV19 and TRBJ2-1, is DGGITQSPKYLFRKEGQNVTLSCEQNLNHDAMYWYRQDPGQGLRLIYYSQIVNDFQKGDIAEGYSVSREKKESFPLTVTSAQKNPTAFYLCASIPDRSSYNEQFFGPGTRLTVL.